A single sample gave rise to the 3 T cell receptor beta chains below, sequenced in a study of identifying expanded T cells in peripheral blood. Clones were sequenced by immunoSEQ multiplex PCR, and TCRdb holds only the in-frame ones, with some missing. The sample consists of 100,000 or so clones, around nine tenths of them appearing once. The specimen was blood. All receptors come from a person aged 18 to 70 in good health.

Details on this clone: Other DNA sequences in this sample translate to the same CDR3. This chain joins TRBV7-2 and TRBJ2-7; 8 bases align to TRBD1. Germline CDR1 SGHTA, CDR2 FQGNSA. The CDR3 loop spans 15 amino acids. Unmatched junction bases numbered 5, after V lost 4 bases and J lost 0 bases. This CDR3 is CASSSYRGSSYEQYF. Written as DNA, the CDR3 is TGTGCCAGCAGCTCATACAGGGGGAGCTCCTACGAGCAGTACTTC.

CDR3 region: CASSSGQLSYEQYF. CDR3 in DNA: TGTGCCAGCAGCTCGGGACAGCTCTCCTACGAGCAGTACTTC. The chain is built from TRBV5-4 and TRBJ2-7; 7 nucleotides line up with TRBD1. Trimming at V came to 3 bases and at J to 0 bases, leaving 3 bases not matched to a gene. Germline CDR1 and CDR2: SGHNT and YYREEE (reference sequence). This CDR3 is built from 14 residues. The full variable domain, completed using reference TRBV5-4 and TRBJ2-7, is ETGVTQSPTHLIKTRGQQVTLRCSSQSGHNTVSWYQQALGQGPQFIFQYYREEENGRGNFPPRFSGLQFPNYSSELNVNALELDDSALYLCASSSGQLSYEQYFGPGTRLTVT.

The CDR3 here is CASSSMTGGNTEAFF. CDR3 bases: TGCGCCAGCAGCTCGATGACAGGGGGTAACACTGAAGCTTTCTTT. The chain recombines TRBV5-1 with TRBJ1-1, with 9 positions matching TRBD1. The germline gives CDR1 SGHRS, CDR2 YFSETQ. With 3 bases clipped from V and 2 bases from J, the junction kept 5 bases outside the gene matches. The CDR3 is 15 amino acids.